Following are 25 T cell receptor beta chains from one sample sequenced in a study of OX40 agonist ivuxolimab in advanced cancers. Using immunoSEQ multiplex PCR, the repertoire was profiled, and TCRdb retains in-frame clones only, with some absent. The sample consists of around 53,000 clones, about 86% of them appearing once. The source was CD4+ or CD8+ T cells sorted from blood, collected in a trial of the OX40 agonist ivuxolimab. These receptors all stem from an adult with an advanced solid tumor such as melanoma, head and neck, liver or kidney cancer.

The chain employs TRBV6-5 and TRBJ2-3; D gene uncertain. Looked up from germline, CDR1 is MNHEY and CDR2 is SVGAGI. The V end lost 0 bases, the J end lost 3 bases, and 10 bases lay between the germline ends. The CDR3 extends over 15 amino acids. The DNA of the CDR3 is TGTGCCAGCAGTTACTCTTCGGGTGGGACAGATACGCAGTATTTT. Residues: CASSYSSGGTDTQYF.

For the CDR3, the DNA is TGTGCCAGCAGCGTAGGGGCCCGAGATAGGAACGGGGAGCTGTTTTTT. It yields the protein CASSVGARDRNGELFF. The rearrangement uses TRBV9 and TRBJ2-2; unclear D gene. Trimming cost V 0 bases and J 7 bases, with 16 bases left between them. CDR1 and CDR2 (germline): SGDLS, YYNGEE. This CDR3 is built from 16 residues.

The rearrangement joins TRBV27 to TRBJ1-2, with TRBD1 identical over 9 bases. Germline V gene data show CDR1 as MNHEY and CDR2 as SMNVEV (reference sequence). V shed 5 bases, J shed 5 bases, and the junction held 6 bases outside the gene matches. The CDR3 contains 14 residues. This CDR3 is CASSPWTGEYGYTF. In nucleotides, the CDR3 is TGTGCCAGCAGTCCATGGACAGGGGAGTATGGCTACACCTTC.

This clone is medium-sized within its sample. The genes are TRBV21-1 and TRBJ2-7; TRBD1 was called by the table and not checked on the DNA. TRBV21-1 is reported as a pseudogene. The CDR3 loop spans 16 amino acids. The CDR3 loop reads CASIHMGSLLSYEQYF. The CDR3 nucleotides read TGTGCCAGCATCCATATGGGCAGCCTACTCTCCTACGAGCAGTACTTC.

CDR3 bases: TGTGCCTGGAGTCTCAAGGGTCCCTCGGGGGCCAACGTCCTGACTTTC. The encoded protein is CAWSLKGPSGANVLTF. The rearrangement links TRBV30 to TRBJ2-6; D call uncertain. Trimming removed 2 bases from V and 4 bases from J, with 15 bases in between. This CDR3 comprises 16 residues. Germline V CDR1 and CDR2: GTSNPN, SVGIG (reference sequence).

The J gene is TRBJ1-1, the V gene TRBV27; 12 nucleotides line up with TRBD1. Trimming took 4 bases from V and 1 from J; bases not matched to a gene: 10. This CDR3 spans 18 amino acids. In germline, CDR1 is MNHEY, CDR2 SMNVEV (reference sequence). The CDR3 sequence: CASSSSPGTGGTNTEAFF. Here the CDR3 DNA reads TGTGCCAGCAGTTCCTCTCCCGGGACAGGGGGCACGAACACTGAAGCTTTCTTT.

The V call is TRBV10-2, the J call TRBJ1-5; 7 bases map to TRBD1. CDR3 length equals 18 residues. V was clipped by 3 bases and J by 1 base; unmatched bases: 12. Germline assignment: CDR1 WSHSY and CDR2 SAAADI. In DNA, the CDR3 is TGCGCCAGCAGTGAACGGCAGGGGGTGACTATAAGCAATCAGCCCCAGCATTTT. It specifies CASSERQGVTISNQPQHF.

The genes are TRBV19 and TRBJ2-1, with 8 positions matching TRBD2. CDR3 length equals 13 residues. The J segment lost 9 bases and the V segment lost 4 bases, leaving 5 bases of the junction unmatched. Germline assignment: CDR1 LNHDA and CDR2 SQIVND (reference sequence). The CDR3, as DNA: TGTGCCAGTAGTACGCGGACTAGCTCTGAGCAGTTCTTC. Protein sequence: CASSTRTSSEQFF.

The V gene is TRBV19, the J gene TRBJ2-5; 8 bases align to TRBD1. The CDR3 length is 16 residues. Unmatched junction bases numbered 8, after V lost 3 bases and J lost 2 bases. The germline gives CDR1 LNHDA, CDR2 SQIVND (reference sequence). The CDR3 loop reads CASSMGTGGQQETQYF. In DNA, the CDR3 is TGTGCCAGTAGTATGGGAACAGGGGGTCAACAAGAGACCCAGTACTTC.

The genes are TRBV6-1 and TRBJ2-2, with 7 positions matching TRBD1. The germline CDR1 and CDR2 sequences are MNHNS and SASEGT. The CDR3 spans 16 residues. The V gene end was trimmed by 3 bases and the J gene end by 0 bases; junction bases not matched to a gene: 4. CDR3 nucleotides: TGTGCCAGCAGTGACCGACAGGGAGCGAACACCGGGGAGCTGTTTTTT. Its protein product is CASSDRQGANTGELFF.

This sequence joins TRBV18 and TRBJ2-7, with D maybe TRBD1 (6 bases). The CDR3 is made up of 15 amino acids. CDR1 is KGHSH and CDR2 is LQKENI in the germline V gene. V was shortened by 2 bases and J by 3 bases, with 14 bases between the two germline ends. CDR3 sequence: CASSPEQGRFYEQYF. The CDR3 DNA reads as TGTGCCAGCTCACCAGAACAGGGCAGATTCTACGAGCAGTACTTC.

This clone is deemed medium-sized. V usage is TRBV23-1 and J usage is TRBJ2-7, with TRBD1 identical over 9 bases. TRBV23-1 is filed as an ORF, its function uncertain. V lost 0 bases and J lost 7; bases outside the gene matches: 7. The length of the CDR3 is 15 residues. CDR3 in DNA: TGCGCCAGCAGTCAATCGGGACAGGGTAAGGTGGAGCAGTACTTC. This encodes CASSQSGQGKVEQYF.

The chain carries TRBV6-6 and TRBJ2-7, with D perhaps TRBD1 or TRBD2 (5 bases each). V was pared by 7 bases and J by 0 bases, with 13 bases between. Germline-derived CDR1 and CDR2 are MNHNY and SVGAGI (reference sequence). The CDR3 is made up of 14 amino acids. DNA of the CDR3: TGTGCCAGCACCCTAACCGGGACCTCCTACGAGCAGTACTTC. Protein: CASTLTGTSYEQYF.

The rearrangement joins TRBV7-2 to TRBJ2-7; D unclear. CDR1 and CDR2 from the germline V gene are SGHTA and FQGNSA. V was shortened by 1 base and J by 2 bases, with 9 bases between the two germline ends. The CDR3 is made up of 14 amino acids. This CDR3 is CASSLDGPTYEQYF. The CDR3 DNA sequence: TGTGCCAGCAGCTTAGATGGGCCCACCTACGAGCAGTACTTC.

The gene calls are TRBV5-1 and TRBJ1-4; D is perhaps TRBD1 (5 bases). V was shortened by 0 bases and J by 10 bases, with 13 bases between the two germline ends. This CDR3 has 14 amino acids. CDR1 is SGHRS and CDR2 is YFSETQ in the germline V gene. The CDR3 DNA reads TGCGCCAGCAGCTTGGATCGGCAGGGTAGAAAACTGTTTTTT. Translated, it gives CASSLDRQGRKLFF.

V and J are TRBV6-1 and TRBJ1-5; D ambiguous. Germline V gives CDR1 MNHNS, CDR2 SASEGT. There are 16 residues in the CDR3. V was cut by 1 base and J by 0 bases, with 10 bases left in between. The CDR3 protein is CASSEVDNYSNQPQHF. The CDR3 DNA follows: TGTGCCAGCAGTGAAGTGGATAATTATAGCAATCAGCCCCAGCATTTT.

V usage is TRBV5-4 and J usage is TRBJ2-7; D ambiguous. CDR3 length: 15 residues. V was pared by 5 bases and J by 3 bases, with 18 bases between. Per germline, CDR1 SGHNT and CDR2 YYREEE (reference sequence). CDR3 amino acids: CASRSNEGSYYEQYF. The DNA of the CDR3 is TGTGCCAGCAGGTCCAATGAAGGATCATACTACGAGCAGTACTTC.

This chain uses TRBV11-3 with TRBJ2-1; a possible D gene is TRBD2 (5 bases). V was clipped by 0 bases and J by 8 bases, with 5 bases between them. CDR1 and CDR2 (germline): SGHNT, YENEEA. The CDR3 loop spans 12 amino acids. The CDR3 is CASSLDGDEQFF. CDR3 DNA sequence: TGTGCCAGCAGCTTAGACGGGGATGAGCAGTTCTTC.

The chain recombines TRBV6-5 with TRBJ1-1; D ambiguous. Germline CDR1 and CDR2: MNHEY and SVGAGI. V was pared by 1 base and J by 8 bases, with 17 bases between. The CDR3 spans 15 residues. The CDR3 DNA reads TGTGCCAGCAGTTACTATAACGGACTCCCAGGCGAAGCTTTCTTT. Amino acids: CASSYYNGLPGEAFF.

V and J are TRBV6-4 and TRBJ1-2; TRBD1 matches at 9 bases. CDR1 and CDR2 from the germline V gene are MRHNA and SNTAGT. V lost 4 bases to trimming and J lost 6 bases; unmatched junction nucleotides: 3. The CDR3 has 13 amino acids. DNA of the CDR3: TGTGCCAGCAGTGTTGGGACAGGGCATGGCTACACCTTC. This gives the protein CASSVGTGHGYTF.

This sequence joins TRBV6-5 and TRBJ1-3, with D maybe TRBD1 (5 bases). V was trimmed by 0 bases and J by 2 bases, leaving 11 bases between them. Germline values: CDR1 MNHEY, CDR2 SVGAGI. CDR3 length: 16 amino acids. The CDR3, as DNA: TGTGCCAGCAGTTACTCGGGCGGGACGGCTGGAAACACCATATATTTT. Protein sequence: CASSYSGGTAGNTIYF.

CDR3: CSVEKAGSYGYTF. The CDR3 DNA sequence: TGCAGCGTTGAAAAGGCAGGAAGTTATGGCTACACCTTC. The V gene is TRBV29-1, the J gene TRBJ1-2; D unclear. V shed 2 bases and J shed 5 bases, with 12 bases lying between them. Germline V gene data show CDR1 as SQVTM and CDR2 as ANQGSEA. The CDR3 is 13 residues long.

This sequence joins TRBV5-6 and TRBJ2-3; D is perhaps TRBD2 (6 bases). The CDR3 contains 15 residues. V gave up 5 bases and J gave up 0 bases, with 13 bases separating them. CDR1 and CDR2 from the germline V gene are SGHDT and YYEEEE. For the CDR3, the DNA is TGTGCCAGCAGTCCCGGAGGGAAAAGCACAGATACGCAGTATTTT. This gives the protein CASSPGGKSTDTQYF.

A few counts support this clone. The chain couples TRBV5-5 to TRBJ1-1; D remains unclear. Trimming stripped 0 bases from V and 4 bases from J, with 10 bases between. CDR1 and CDR2 (germline): SGHKS, YYEKEE (reference sequence). This CDR3 contains 14 residues. The CDR3 sequence: CASSLVGRSTEAFF. CDR3 sequence (DNA): TGTGCCAGCAGCTTGGTGGGCAGGTCCACTGAAGCTTTCTTT.

The chain uses TRBV7-6 and TRBJ1-1; 8 bases align to TRBD1. The CDR3 contains 18 residues. V lost 0 bases, J lost 1 base, and 10 bases stayed unmatched. Germline-derived CDR1 and CDR2 are SGHVS and FNYEAQ. This chain's CDR3 is CASSLAFKTGVKNTEAFF. The CDR3 DNA reads TGTGCCAGCAGCTTAGCGTTTAAGACAGGGGTTAAGAACACTGAAGCTTTCTTT.